The 17 T cell receptor beta chains below come from one sample, sequenced in a study of Ad26.COV2.S vaccination and SARS-CoV-2 variants. Profiling relied on immunoSEQ multiplex PCR, and the TCRdb table lists in-frame clones only, not all of them. The table includes over 450,000 clones, 89% detected once. Treatment meaning: around 19 received Ad26.COV2.S at low or high dose, single or two shots; 5 received placebo; per-sample allocation not given. Sampling was performed 63 days after the first vaccine or placebo injection. Sequencing used peripheral blood, obtained in a trial of Ad26.COV2.S vaccine versus placebo. The receptors were gathered from a person between 18 and 59 years old who received the Ad26.COV2.S COVID-19 vaccine or a placebo.

The chain recombines TRBV28 with TRBJ1-1; D remains unclear. CDR1 MDHEN and CDR2 SYDVKM come from the germline V gene. V dropped 5 bases and J dropped 0 bases, with 7 bases sitting between them. This CDR3 spans 13 amino acids. The CDR3 DNA sequence: TGTGCCAGCAGTCAACCCATGAACACTGAAGCTTTCTTT. It specifies CASSQPMNTEAFF. Full variable domain (missing parts from reference TRBV28 and TRBJ1-1): DVKVTQSSRYLVKRTGEKVFLECVQDMDHENMFWYRQDPGLGLRLIYFSYDVKMKEKGDIPEGYSVSREKKERFSLILESASTNQTSMYLCASSQPMNTEAFFGQGTRLTVV.

V usage is TRBV10-1 and J usage is TRBJ2-5; TRBD1 agrees at 8 bases. This CDR3 comprises 16 residues. Germline V gene data show CDR1 as WNHNN and CDR2 as SYGVQD (reference sequence). V gave up 0 bases and J gave up 4 bases; unmatched junction bases: 7. The CDR3 loop reads CASSESIWTGRETQYF. In nucleotides, the CDR3 is TGCGCCAGCAGTGAGTCTATATGGACAGGGCGAGAGACCCAGTACTTC.

This clone was seen only once. The gene calls are TRBV28 and TRBJ1-2, with a tentative D call TRBD1 (6 bases). This CDR3 is built from 16 residues. Trimming removed 1 base at V and 4 bases at J, with 16 bases between. Germline values: CDR1 MDHEN, CDR2 SYDVKM. Here the CDR3 reads CASSLSGGSLAYGYTF. DNA of the CDR3: TGTGCCAGCAGTTTATCGGGGGGCTCTCTTGCCTATGGCTACACCTTC.

The table lists this clone with a few counts. The chain links TRBV5-1 to TRBJ2-7; 7 bases line up with TRBD1. After removal of 0 bases from V and 3 bases from J, the junction contained 6 bases not matched to a gene. Germline CDR1 is SGHRS and CDR2 is YFSETQ. The CDR3 has 15 residues. The CDR3 DNA is TGCGCCAGCAGCTTGGTCGAAGGGGGCGGCTACGAGCAGTACTTC. Protein: CASSLVEGGGYEQYF.

This clone showed up just a few times. The CDR3 reads CASSLEEGRFYEQYF. In nucleotides, the CDR3 is TGTGCCAGCAGCTTAGAGGAGGGAAGGTTCTACGAGCAGTACTTC. V gene TRBV7-8 combines with J gene TRBJ2-7; maybe TRBD2 (6 bases). Trimming cost V 1 base and J 3 bases, with 13 bases left between them. Per germline, CDR1 SGHVS and CDR2 FQNEAQ. CDR3 size: 15 residues.

V gene TRBV18 combines with J gene TRBJ2-7, with D possibly matching TRBD2 (5 bases). CDR1 and CDR2 from the germline V gene are KGHSH and LQKENI. Trimming left V 2 bases short and J 5 bases short, with 19 bases between. This CDR3 comprises 16 residues. The CDR3 nucleotides are TGTGCCAGCTCACCATTTTCGGGGATGAAGTCCAACGAGCAGTACTTC. It specifies CASSPFSGMKSNEQYF.

Comment on this clone: A junction boundary mismatches the germline segment, possibly from a read error. The chain couples TRBV7-7 to TRBJ1-2, with D possibly TRBD1 on 5 matching bases. Per germline, CDR1 SSHAT and CDR2 FNYEAQ (reference sequence). The CDR3 contains 16 residues. The CDR3 DNA reads as TGTGCTAGCATCCCCCTTGGGCAGGGAGAGCTCTATGGCTACACCTTC. Translated: CASIPLGQGELYGYTF. Supplemented by reference TRBV7-7 and TRBJ1-2, the full variable domain reads GAGVSQSPRYKVTKRGQDVTLRCDPISSHATLYWYQQALGQGPEFLTYFNYEAQPDKSGLPSDRFSAERPEGSISTLTIQRTEQRDSAMYRCASIPLGQGELYGYTFGSGTRLTVV.

In its sample, this clone was seen once. The chain recombines TRBV7-6 with TRBJ2-3, with 7 bases fitting TRBD1. CDR1 and CDR2 (germline): SGHVS, FNYEAQ. V lost 1 base, J lost 0 bases, and 1 base stayed unmatched. This CDR3 is built from 15 residues. CDR3 region: CASSLGDSSTDTQYF. CDR3 sequence (DNA): TGTGCCAGCAGCTTAGGGGACAGCAGCACAGATACGCAGTATTTT.

V gene TRBV6-2 or TRBV6-3 combines with J gene TRBJ2-3; 11 nucleotides agree with TRBD1. The V segment lost 2 bases and the J segment 6 bases; nucleotides outside the gene matches: 4. This CDR3 is 15 amino acids long. Germline V CDR1 and CDR2: MNHEY, SVGEGT. The CDR3 region is CASSYTDRGRDTQYF. CDR3 nucleotides: TGTGCCAGCAGTTACACGGACAGGGGGCGGGATACGCAGTATTTT.

CDR3 sequence reads: CASSLRQGPEETQYF. DNA of the CDR3: TGTGCCAGCAGCTTACGACAGGGCCCCGAGGAGACCCAGTACTTC. The J gene is TRBJ2-5, the V gene TRBV7-9, with 7 bases lining up with TRBD1. V was pared by 2 bases and J by 5 bases, with 8 bases of the junction left unmatched. CDR1 is SEHNR and CDR2 is FQNEAQ in the germline V gene (reference sequence). The CDR3 is 15 amino acids.

V gene TRBV18 combines with J gene TRBJ1-5; no clear D gene. The CDR3 has 14 amino acids. Germline V CDR1 and CDR2: KGHSH, LQKENI. V gave up 1 base and J gave up 0 bases, with 4 bases separating them. CDR3 nucleotides: TGTGCCAGCTCACCACAGATTAGCAATCAGCCCCAGCATTTT. It translates to CASSPQISNQPQHF.

The rearrangement links TRBV9 to TRBJ2-1; TRBD2 is a possible D gene (6 bases). Trimming pared 6 bases from V and 9 bases from J, leaving 13 bases between. Germline V gene data show CDR1 as SGDLS and CDR2 as YYNGEE. The CDR3 runs to 12 residues. The CDR3 region has the DNA TGTGCCAGCAACGGGGGAGTCGGTGAGCAGTTCTTC. Translating it yields CASNGGVGEQFF. The variable domain in full, completed from reference TRBV9 and TRBJ2-1, reads DSGVTQTPKHLITATGQRVTLRCSPRSGDLSVYWYQQSLDQGLQFLIQYYNGEERAKGNILERFSAQQFPDLHSELNLSSLELGDSALYFCASNGGVGEQFFGPGTRLTVL.

V and J are TRBV5-1 and TRBJ2-7, with a weak D call TRBD1 (5 bases). The CDR3 is made up of 14 amino acids. V was trimmed by 3 bases and J by 3 bases, leaving 13 bases between them. Germline CDR1 reads SGHRS; CDR2 reads YFSETQ. The CDR3 spells CASSSVGQGYEQYF. For the CDR3, the DNA is TGCGCCAGCAGCTCCGTGGGGCAGGGCTACGAGCAGTACTTC.

The J gene is TRBJ2-7, the V gene TRBV4-2, with a possible D match to TRBD1 (6 bases). Germline CDR1 reads LGHNA; CDR2 reads YNFKEQ. This CDR3 contains 19 residues. V lost 1 base and J lost 3, with 25 bases in between. The CDR3 DNA sequence: TGTGCCAGCAGCCAAGGGGGCCCTCAAGTTCGGGACACCCTCTACGAGCAGTACTTC. This sequence encodes CASSQGGPQVRDTLYEQYF.

J is TRBJ1-5 and V is TRBV28; perhaps TRBD1 as D (6 bases). In germline, CDR1 is MDHEN, CDR2 SYDVKM. Trimming took 3 bases from V and 0 from J, leaving 15 bases between them. CDR3 length: 17 residues. The CDR3 nucleotides read TGTGCCAGCAGTTTCCTTAGGACAGTTTTTAGCAATCAGCCCCAGCATTTT. Translating gives CASSFLRTVFSNQPQHF.

This clone is a singleton in its sample. The chain combines TRBV7-2 with TRBJ1-3, with D hard to call. Germline V gene lookup returns CDR1 SGHTA and CDR2 FQGNSA. V gave up 1 base and J gave up 1 base, with 8 bases separating them. The CDR3 spans 15 residues. CDR3 sequence (DNA): TGTGCCAGCAGCTTAGAACGGGCGTCTGGAAACACCATATATTTT. Protein product: CASSLERASGNTIYF. The full variable domain, its missing parts supplied by reference TRBV7-2 and TRBJ1-3, is GAGVSQSPSNKVTEKGKDVELRCDPISGHTALYWYRQSLGQGLEFLIYFQGNSAPDKSGLPSDRFSAERTGGSVSTLTIQRTQQEDSAVYLCASSLERASGNTIYFGEGSWLTVV.

This chain uses TRBV30 with TRBJ1-1, with D possibly being TRBD1 (6 bases). From germline, CDR1 is GTSNPN and CDR2 SVGIG (reference sequence). This CDR3 comprises 14 residues. V lost 3 bases and J lost 4, with 15 bases in between. The CDR3 nucleotides read TGTGCCTGGAGCGGGGGCAGTGCGGGCACTGAAGCTTTCTTT. Its protein product is CAWSGGSAGTEAFF.